The TCR beta chain described here comes from a study of blood T cell repertoires in COVID-19. This CDR3 has 14 amino acids. Germline values: CDR1 SGHNT, CDR2 YYREEE (reference sequence). V was cut by 3 bases and J by 5 bases, with 11 bases left in between. The protocol was immunoSEQ multiplex PCR, while the TCRdb copy is restricted to in-frame clones and leaves out a portion. The sample lists hundreds of thousands of clones, 83% occurring once. In Seattle, patients joined the study during active infection and were tracked longitudinally. The chain couples TRBV5-4 to TRBJ1-4; weak D call: TRBD1 (5 bases). Sequenced: peripheral blood. This sequence originates from a woman aged 25-40 years with COVID-19, enrolled during active disease. The CDR3 protein is CASSSRASNEKLFF. The CDR3 DNA sequence: TGTGCCAGCAGCTCCAGGGCTTCGAATGAAAAACTGTTTTTT.